This T cell receptor beta chain is drawn from a study of T cells expressing NK-cell markers. Study in general: Beta-chain profiling covered CD3+CD56+NKG2C+, CD3+CD56+NKG2C- and CD3+CD56-NKG2C+ sorted subsets. HCMV serostatus: most of the eight sequenced donors positive, one negative.

For each CDR3 protein, TCRdb gives one entry from its re-call of the 5' RACE reads, without DNA. The sample features 400,000 to 500,000 distinct CDR3 sequences, with less than 7.5% in its top ten. The study, taken as a whole, reports: Dominant NKG2C+ clonotypes were found to form roughly 1.0-7.0% of CD8+ T cells in six donors.

This CDR3 comprises 17 residues. Germline values: CDR1 SGHDN, CDR2 FVKESK. A remark on this clonotype: Its antigen is currently unknown.

The genes are TRBV14 and TRBJ2-2; TCRdb's D gene call, TRBD1, goes unchecked for lack of DNA. This clonotype was sampled from a woman between 18 and 70 years old in good health. The sequencing input was blood T cells: a sorted CD56 or NKG2C T cell subset, CD4+ or CD8+ T cells, or bulk PBMC T cells (not recorded which). The CDR3 sequence: CASSHIPLQGVSGELFF.